One sample yielded the 21 T cell receptor beta chains listed below, sequenced in a study of blood T cell repertoires in COVID-19. Data came from immunoSEQ multiplex PCR; TCRdb stores just in-frame clones and leaves some out. The sample contains some 43,000 clones, 80% to 90% of which appear only once. Source material: peripheral blood. The receptors were sampled from a man between 60 and 75 years old with active COVID-19.

The J gene is TRBJ2-3, the V gene TRBV24-1; 9 positions match TRBD1. V dropped 5 bases and J dropped 2; count of bases not matched to a gene: 13. The CDR3 spans 18 residues. CDR1 KGHDR and CDR2 SFDVKD come from the germline V gene. The CDR3 loop reads CATSGTNRGRLTTDTQYF. The CDR3, as DNA: TGTGCCACCAGTGGGACCAACAGGGGGCGTCTGACCACAGATACGCAGTATTTT.

The chain links TRBV5-4 to TRBJ2-2, with D maybe TRBD2 (6 bases). V shed 3 bases and J shed 4 bases, with 13 bases lying between them. Germline loops: CDR1 SGHNT, CDR2 YYREEE (reference sequence). This CDR3 region has 15 residues. CDR3 DNA: TGTGCCAGCAGCTCGGGGGATAGCGGCACCGGGGAGCTGTTTTTT. Its protein is CASSSGDSGTGELFF.

CDR3 sequence: CASSMGRTYEQYF. The CDR3 DNA reads as TGTGCCAGTAGTATGGGCCGGACCTACGAGCAGTACTTC. V and J are TRBV19 and TRBJ2-7; unclear D gene. The CDR3 totals 13 residues. Germline V gene data show CDR1 as LNHDA and CDR2 as SQIVND (reference sequence). Trimming removed 3 bases from V and 2 bases from J, with 8 bases in between.

The V and J genes are TRBV11-2 and TRBJ2-1; D is ambiguous. CDR3 size: 15 residues. Germline V gene lookup returns CDR1 SGHAT and CDR2 FQNNGV. V was pared by 4 bases and J by 0 bases, with 10 bases between. The CDR3 DNA follows: TGTGCCAGCAGCTCGACACTGAGCTCCTACAATGAGCAGTTCTTC. Translated, it gives CASSSTLSSYNEQFF.

The chain recombines TRBV7-2 with TRBJ2-3, with TRBD2 matching 8 bases. The CDR3 loop spans 16 amino acids. V lost 5 bases, J lost 0 bases, and 7 bases stayed unmatched. CDR1 is SGHTA, CDR2 FQGNSA, per germline. CDR3 sequence reads: CASSNTRLASTDTQYF. CDR3 nucleotides: TGTGCCAGCAGCAACACACGACTAGCGAGCACAGATACGCAGTATTTT. Full variable domain (rest looked up from reference TRBV7-2 and TRBJ2-3): GAGVSQSPSNKVTEKGKDVELRCDPISGHTALYWYRQSLGQGLEFLIYFQGNSAPDKSGLPSDRFSAERTGGSVSTLTIQRTQQEDSAVYLCASSNTRLASTDTQYFGPGTRLTVL.

The chain uses TRBV4-1 and TRBJ2-1, with 11 bases fitting TRBD1. The CDR3 length is 17 residues. Looked up from germline, CDR1 is MGHRA and CDR2 is YSYEKL. V lost 0 bases to trimming and J lost 4 bases; unmatched junction nucleotides: 5. In DNA form, the CDR3 reads TGCGCCAGCAGCCAAGATGGGACAGGGGGGTCATACAATGAGCAGTTCTTC. This translates into CASSQDGTGGSYNEQFF.

The chain uses TRBV3-1 (or the pseudogene TRBV3-2) and TRBJ2-1; possible D gene TRBD1, 6 bases. V shed 4 bases and J shed 6 bases, with 16 bases lying between them. This CDR3 is built from 15 residues. Germline V lookup: CDR1 LGHDT, CDR2 YNNKEL (reference sequence). CDR3 region: CASSPGQRIGNEQFF. The CDR3 DNA reads as TGTGCCAGCAGCCCGGGACAAAGAATCGGCAATGAGCAGTTCTTC.

The rearrangement links TRBV4-1 to TRBJ2-7; D is possibly TRBD2 (5 bases). The germline CDR1 and CDR2 sequences are MGHRA and YSYEKL. Deletions cut 1 base from V and 3 bases from J, with 16 bases between. The CDR3 length is 16 residues. The CDR3 loop reads CASSQVVALLDYEQYF. CDR3 sequence (DNA): TGCGCCAGCAGCCAAGTCGTAGCGCTTCTCGACTACGAGCAGTACTTC.

The V gene is TRBV5-4, the J gene TRBJ1-4; 7 positions match TRBD1. The germline gives CDR1 SGHNT, CDR2 YYREEE (reference sequence). V shed 4 bases and J 7 bases; nucleotides not matched to a gene: 7. This CDR3 comprises 14 residues. The CDR3 DNA sequence: TGTGCCAGCAGCAAACAGGGGAATCTTGAAAAACTGTTTTTT. Translating gives CASSKQGNLEKLFF.

This clone was seen more than once but under ten times. This chain uses TRBV7-2 with TRBJ2-3; tentatively, D is TRBD2 (5 bases). With 2 bases removed from V and 0 bases from J, the gap between germline ends came to 6 bases. The CDR3 consists of 14 residues. Germline values: CDR1 SGHTA, CDR2 FQGNSA. The CDR3 DNA reads as TGTGCCAGCAGCTTAACTAGTAGCACAGATACGCAGTATTTT. Translation: CASSLTSSTDTQYF.

This clone was found once. The chain is built from TRBV9 and TRBJ2-3, with D possibly TRBD1 on 5 matching bases. Germline CDR1 and CDR2: SGDLS and YYNGEE. This CDR3 is built from 15 residues. Between the trimmed V and J ends, which lost 4 bases and 2 bases, there was a span of 14 bases. In nucleotides, the CDR3 is TGTGCCAGCAGCCTCCAAGGCAGGGACACAGATACGCAGTATTTT. This codes for CASSLQGRDTDTQYF.

The chain combines TRBV7-9 with TRBJ2-5; 12 nucleotides agree with TRBD2. V lost 1 base to trimming and J lost 1 base; unmatched junction nucleotides: 1. This CDR3 is built from 16 residues. CDR1 and CDR2 from the germline V gene are SEHNR and FQNEAQ (reference sequence). The CDR3 reads CASSLGLAGAQETQYF. CDR3 bases: TGTGCCAGCAGCTTAGGACTAGCGGGGGCCCAAGAGACCCAGTACTTC.

The chain couples TRBV6-5 to TRBJ2-3; no clear D. V was cut by 4 bases and J by 4 bases, with 9 bases left in between. CDR3 length: 13 residues. The germline gives CDR1 MNHEY, CDR2 SVGAGI. DNA for the CDR3: TGTGCCAGCAGTTCGGTCCGCGCAGATACGCAGTATTTT. It specifies CASSSVRADTQYF.

The gene calls are TRBV3-1 (or the pseudogene TRBV3-2) and TRBJ2-3; 7 bases agree with TRBD2. Unmatched junction bases numbered 8, after V lost 1 base and J lost 4 bases. The CDR3 loop spans 16 amino acids. Germline V gene lookup returns CDR1 LGHDT and CDR2 YNNKEL (reference sequence). CDR3 sequence reads: CASSQVGGSSADTQYF. The CDR3 bases are TGTGCCAGCAGCCAAGTGGGCGGGAGTTCCGCAGATACGCAGTATTTT.

This sequence joins TRBV7-9 and TRBJ1-1, with a possible D match to TRBD1 (5 bases). V dropped 4 bases and J dropped 6 bases, with 12 bases sitting between them. Germline V gives CDR1 SEHNR, CDR2 FQNEAQ (reference sequence). CDR3 size: 13 residues. The chain's CDR3 is CASSSRGIPEAFF. In nucleotides, the CDR3 is TGTGCCAGCAGCTCAAGGGGTATCCCTGAAGCTTTCTTT.

V is TRBV6-6 and J is TRBJ1-5; D possibly corresponds to TRBD1 (6 bases). V gave up 6 bases and J gave up 3 bases, with 12 bases separating them. This CDR3 has 14 amino acids. The germline V gene has CDR1 MNHNY and CDR2 SVGAGI (reference sequence). CDR3 protein: CASSHDRNNQPQHF. The CDR3 nucleotides are TGTGCCAGCAGCCATGACAGGAACAATCAGCCCCAGCATTTT.

This clone occurred a few times. The V and J genes are TRBV6-1 and TRBJ1-5; no clear D. With 2 bases removed from V and 7 bases from J, the gap between germline ends came to 21 bases. This CDR3 contains 17 residues. Germline-derived CDR1 and CDR2 are MNHNS and SASEGT. In nucleotides, the CDR3 is TGTGCCAGCAGTGAATGGGGAGGTCTACCCCCATCACAGCCCCAGCATTTT. This gives the protein CASSEWGGLPPSQPQHF.

The gene calls are TRBV10-2 and TRBJ1-4, with TRBD1 matching over 10 bases. This CDR3 spans 15 amino acids. Germline loops: CDR1 WSHSY, CDR2 SAAADI. V shed 5 bases, J shed 8 bases, and the junction held 8 bases outside the gene matches. The CDR3 coding sequence is TGCGCCAGCAGTACCGGGGACAGGGGTGGCGAAAAACTGTTTTTT. Translated, it gives CASSTGDRGGEKLFF.

The chain is built from TRBV29-1 and TRBJ1-1; D unresolved. The germline CDR1 and CDR2 sequences are SQVTM and ANQGSEA. This CDR3 is 15 amino acids long. V lost 7 bases and J lost 4, with 22 bases in between. The chain's CDR3 is CSGTETPLARTEAFF. CDR3 nucleotide sequence: TGCAGCGGAACAGAGACGCCCCTAGCTCGCACTGAAGCTTTCTTT.

The chain is built from TRBV29-1 and TRBJ1-1; 8 nucleotides match TRBD1. CDR3 length equals 14 residues. Germline values: CDR1 SQVTM, CDR2 ANQGSEA. The ends lost 4 bases at V and 4 bases at J; junction bases unmatched: 8. CDR3 loop: CSVGRTGPITEAFF. The DNA of the CDR3 is TGCAGCGTTGGCAGGACAGGGCCTATCACTGAAGCTTTCTTT.

This clone was recorded only once. The CDR3 bases are TGTGCCAGCAGTTACTCTTTCAGCTATAATTCACCCCTCCACTTT. Protein: CASSYSFSYNSPLHF. J is TRBJ1-6 and V is TRBV6-5; no reliable D call. Trimming stripped 0 bases from V and 3 bases from J, with 6 bases between. The CDR3 length is 15 residues. CDR1 and CDR2 from the germline V gene are MNHEY and SVGAGI.